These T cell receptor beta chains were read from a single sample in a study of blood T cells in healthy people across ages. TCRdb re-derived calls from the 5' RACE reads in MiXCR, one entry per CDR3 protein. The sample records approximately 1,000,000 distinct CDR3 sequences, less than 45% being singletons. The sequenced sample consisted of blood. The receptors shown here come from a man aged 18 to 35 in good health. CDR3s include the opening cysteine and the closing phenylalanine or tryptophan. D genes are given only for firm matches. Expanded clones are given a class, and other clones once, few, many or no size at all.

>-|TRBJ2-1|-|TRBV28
TGTGCCAGCAGTTTAACAGGATCCCAAGAGACCCAGTTCTTC
CASSLTGSQETQFF
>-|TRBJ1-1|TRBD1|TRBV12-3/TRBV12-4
TGTGCCAGCAGGGGGACAGCCGTGAACACTGAAGCTTTCTTT
CASRGTAVNTEAFF
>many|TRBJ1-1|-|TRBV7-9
TGTGCCAGCAGCTTAGACAATTCGAACACTGAAGCTTTCTTT
CASSLDNSNTEAFF
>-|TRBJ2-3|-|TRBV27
TGTGCCAGCAGTTTTCTAAGGCCCACAGATACGCAGTATTTT
CASSFLRPTDTQYF
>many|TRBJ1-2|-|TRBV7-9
TGTGCCAGCAGCTTTGAGCAGGGTTTTGCCTATGGCTACACCTTC
CASSFEQGFAYGYTF
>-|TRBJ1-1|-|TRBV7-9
TGTGCCAGCAGTACCGGGACCTTCGTTACTGAAGCTTTCTTT
CASSTGTFVTEAFF
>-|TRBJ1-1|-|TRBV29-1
TGCAGCGTTGGGTCTGTACAGGCGAACACTGAAGCTTTCTTT
CSVGSVQANTEAFF
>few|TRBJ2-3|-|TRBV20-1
TGCAGTGCTAGGCAGGGTGGTCCAGATACGCAGTATTTT
CSARQGGPDTQYF
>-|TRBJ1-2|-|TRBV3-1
TGTGCCAGCAGCCACTACAGTAACTATGGCTACACCTTC
CASSHYSNYGYTF
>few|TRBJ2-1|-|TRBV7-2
TGTGCCAGCAGCTTAACCGGGACACTTTACAATGAGCAGTTCTTC
CASSLTGTLYNEQFF
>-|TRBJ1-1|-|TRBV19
TGTGCCAGCAATGTGGGGCGGGGGCTGAACACTGAAGCTTTCTTT
CASNVGRGLNTEAFF
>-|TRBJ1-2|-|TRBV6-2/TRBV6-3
-
CASSYLRARTRAYGGYTF
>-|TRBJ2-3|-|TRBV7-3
TGTGCCGGCAGGGTATCCGATACGCAGTATTTT
CAGRVSDTQYF
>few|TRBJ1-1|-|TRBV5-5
TGTGCCAGCAGCTTGGAGTGGGGCATGAACACTGAAGCTTTCTTT
CASSLEWGMNTEAFF
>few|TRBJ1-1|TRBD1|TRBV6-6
TGTGCCAGCATCGGACCCAGGGGGGTGAACACTGAAGCTTTCTTT
CASIGPRGVNTEAFF
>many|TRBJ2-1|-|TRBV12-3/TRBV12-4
TGTGCCAGCAGTTTGGGGCGGGGCAACAATGAGCAGTTCTTC
CASSLGRGNNEQFF
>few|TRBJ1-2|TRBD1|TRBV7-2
TGTGCCAGCAGCCCGCGGACAGGACGAGATGGCTACACCTTC
CASSPRTGRDGYTF
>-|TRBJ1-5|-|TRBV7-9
TGTGCCAGCAGCTCCTGGGACATTCCCAATCAGCCCCAGCATTTT
CASSSWDIPNQPQHF
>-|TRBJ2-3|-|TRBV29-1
TGCAGCGTTGGTTCGGGCAGCACAGATACGCAGTATTTT
CSVGSGSTDTQYF
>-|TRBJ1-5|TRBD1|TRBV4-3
TGCGCCAGCAGCCAAGGGACAGGGTATCGTCAGCCCCAGCATTTT
CASSQGTGYRQPQHF
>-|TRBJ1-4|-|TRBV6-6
TGTGCCAGCAGTTCGTCTAGGTCGTTTAATGAAAAACTGTTTTTT
CASSSSRSFNEKLFF
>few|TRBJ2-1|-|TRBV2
TGTGCCAGCGATGGGGGTGCCACCTACAATGAGCAGTTCTTC
CASDGGATYNEQFF
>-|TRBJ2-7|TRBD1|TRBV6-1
TGTGCCAGCAGTGTGAGGGGGCGGTCTGAGCAGTACTTC
CASSVRGRSEQYF
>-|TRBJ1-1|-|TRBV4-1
TGCGCCAGCAGCCAAGATCACAGCCGTGAAGCTTTCTTT
CASSQDHSREAFF
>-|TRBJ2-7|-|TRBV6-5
TGTGCCAGCAGTTACTCTGGGGTCTACGAGCAGTACTTC
CASSYSGVYEQYF
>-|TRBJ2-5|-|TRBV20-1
TGCAGTGCGATCCAGGACACTTCGCAGACCCAGTACTTC
CSAIQDTSQTQYF
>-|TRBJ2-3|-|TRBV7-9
TGTGCCAGCAGCCGCACAGGGAGTGCGCAGTATTTT
CASSRTGSAQYF
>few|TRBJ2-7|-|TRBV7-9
TGTGCCAGCAGTCGTCGGGTCGACGAGCAGTACTTC
CASSRRVDEQYF
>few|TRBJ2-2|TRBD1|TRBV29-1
TGCAGCGTGAAGGGACAGGACACCGGGGAGCTGTTTTTT
CSVKGQDTGELFF
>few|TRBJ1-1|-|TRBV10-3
TGTGCCATCAGTGCCCCCGACGGACACACTGAAGCTTTCTTT
CAISAPDGHTEAFF
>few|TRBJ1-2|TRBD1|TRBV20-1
TGCAGTGCAGACCAGGGGGCGAGGGGCTACACCTTC
CSADQGARGYTF
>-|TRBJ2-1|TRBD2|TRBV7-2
TGTGCCAGCAGCTCGCTCACTAGCGGGTCTTACAATGAGCAGTTCTTC
CASSSLTSGSYNEQFF
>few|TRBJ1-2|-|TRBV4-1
TGCGCCAGCAGCCAATCCACAGGAATAAACTATGGCTACACCTTC
CASSQSTGINYGYTF
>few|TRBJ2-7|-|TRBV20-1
TGCAGTGCTGATACAGGTCCCTCCCAGTACTTC
CSADTGPSQYF
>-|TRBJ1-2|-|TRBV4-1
TGCGCCAGCAGCCGCGCTACAACCAGGGAGGTGGATGGCTACACCTTC
CASSRATTREVDGYTF
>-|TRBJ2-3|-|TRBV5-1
TGCGCCAGCAGCTTGGGATGGGGATCCAGCACAGATACGCAGTATTTT
CASSLGWGSSTDTQYF
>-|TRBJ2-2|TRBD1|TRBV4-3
TGCGCCAGCAGCCAAGGACAGGGGGCGGCCGGGGAGCTGTTTTTT
CASSQGQGAAGELFF